This TCR beta chain comes out of a study of T cell changes during pregnancy in multiple sclerosis (dated by TCRdb to the late 2010s). For the wider study: The study looked at changes in the T cell repertoire across pregnancy in women with multiple sclerosis.

Library preparation used the immunoSEQ multiplex PCR assay. This is the immuneACCESS table as TCRdb keeps it, with only in-frame sequences that have V and J called. A part of the clones is gone; compared with another copy, unresolved V genes explain less than half, and the rest is unexplained. This sample comprises fewer than 80,000 clones, 80% to 95% of them detected only once. Clones ranked in the top ten supply roughly 2% of the sample. To note about this clone: Its antigen remains undetermined. Nothing much larger sits one base from this clone, and base qualities are not available.

V has 3 bases trimmed and J has 3 bases trimmed; junction bases matching no gene number 5. The germline V gene encodes CDR1 ENHRY and CDR2 SYGVKD. The CDR3 goes from the cysteine to the phenylalanine over 15 residues. Only CDR3 DNA remains: 45 bases, in frame from the first base. The origin of this receptor is a female donor in good health, enrolled as a control in a pregnancy study. The specimen was peripheral blood, collected in the third trimester of pregnancy. The sequence is built from TRBV10-3 and TRBJ2-7; 10 of the junction bases match TRBD2. The sequence in DNA is TGTGCCATCAGTGACGCGGCTAGCGGGAGCTACGAGCAGTACTTC. The resulting protein is CAISDAASGSYEQYF.